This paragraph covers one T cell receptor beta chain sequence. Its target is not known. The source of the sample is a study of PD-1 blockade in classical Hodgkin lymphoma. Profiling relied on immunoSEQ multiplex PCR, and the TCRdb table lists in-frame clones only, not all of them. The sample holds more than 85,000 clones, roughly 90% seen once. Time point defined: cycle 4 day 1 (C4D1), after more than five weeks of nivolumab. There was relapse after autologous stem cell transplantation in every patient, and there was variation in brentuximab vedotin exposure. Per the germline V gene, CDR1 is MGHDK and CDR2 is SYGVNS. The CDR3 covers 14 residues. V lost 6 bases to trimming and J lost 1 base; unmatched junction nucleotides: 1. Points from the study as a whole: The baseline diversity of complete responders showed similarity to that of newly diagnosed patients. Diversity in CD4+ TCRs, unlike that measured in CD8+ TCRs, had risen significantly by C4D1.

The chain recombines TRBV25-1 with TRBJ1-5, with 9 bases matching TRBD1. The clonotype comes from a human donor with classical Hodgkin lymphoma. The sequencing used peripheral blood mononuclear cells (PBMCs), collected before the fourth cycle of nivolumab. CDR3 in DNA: TGTGCCAGCAGGGACAGGGGAAGCAATCAGCCCCAGCATTTT. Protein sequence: CASRDRGSNQPQHF.